These 17 T cell receptor beta chains originate from one sample sequenced in a study of OX40 agonist ivuxolimab in advanced cancers. Here immunoSEQ multiplex PCR was the method, and the copy in TCRdb shows in-frame clones only, minus some. The table shows 60,000 to 80,000 clones, with roughly nine tenths occurring only once. The sample in question was CD4+ or CD8+ T cells sorted from blood, obtained in a trial of the OX40 agonist ivuxolimab. The receptors derive from an adult with an advanced solid tumor such as melanoma, head and neck, liver or kidney cancer.

The V gene is TRBV11-1, the J gene TRBJ2-7; D remains ambiguous. V lost 1 base, J lost 4 bases, and 5 bases lay in between. Germline V gene sequence: CDR1 SGHAT, CDR2 FQDESV (reference sequence). This CDR3 spans 12 amino acids. Written as DNA, the CDR3 is TGTGCCAGCAGCTTAGAAGGGTACGAGCAGTACTTC. Translation: CASSLEGYEQYF.

This clone was detected once. The chain links TRBV2 to TRBJ1-1; tentative D call: TRBD1 (5 bases). The CDR3 spans 14 residues. Germline-derived CDR1 and CDR2 are SNHLY and FYNNEI. V was pared by 5 bases and J by 1 base, with 11 bases between. DNA for the CDR3: TGTGCCAGCAGTCAACAGGCTACGAACACTGAAGCTTTCTTT. Its protein is CASSQQATNTEAFF.

J is TRBJ1-4 and V is TRBV9, with 7 bases aligning to TRBD1. This CDR3 is built from 13 residues. CDR1 is SGDLS, CDR2 YYNGEE, per germline. V dropped 0 bases and J dropped 11; count of bases not matched to a gene: 4. The CDR3 protein is CASSVEQGRKLFF. CDR3 sequence (DNA): TGTGCCAGCAGCGTAGAACAGGGGCGGAAACTGTTTTTT.

V and J are TRBV10-2 and TRBJ2-7; possibly TRBD1 for D (5 bases). With 4 bases removed from V and 3 bases from J, the gap between germline ends came to 13 bases. The CDR3 sequence is 14 residues long. Per the germline V gene, CDR1 is WSHSY and CDR2 is SAAADI. The CDR3 sequence: CASSASLDSYEQYF. The CDR3 bases are TGCGCCAGCAGTGCCTCCCTCGACAGCTACGAGCAGTACTTC.

V and J are TRBV5-5 and TRBJ2-3; weak D call: TRBD2 (5 bases). CDR1 and CDR2 from the germline V gene are SGHKS and YYEKEE (reference sequence). CDR3 length: 15 amino acids. The germline V and J ends were trimmed by 2 bases and 4 bases, with 14 bases remaining between them. The CDR3 bases are TGTGCCAGCAGCTTTGATGGGAGTAAGCCAGATACGCAGTATTTT. Amino acid sequence: CASSFDGSKPDTQYF.

The rearrangement joins TRBV28 to TRBJ1-4; tentative D call: TRBD1 (5 bases). The CDR3 has 14 amino acids. CDR1 MDHEN and CDR2 SYDVKM come from the germline V gene. Trimming removed 5 bases at V and 7 bases at J, with 14 bases between. CDR3 DNA: TGTGCCAGCAGTCTGTCGGGGGGTACTGAAAAACTGTTTTTT. The encoded protein is CASSLSGGTEKLFF. Full variable domain (outside the CDR3, taken from reference TRBV28 and TRBJ1-4): DVKVTQSSRYLVKRTGEKVFLECVQDMDHENMFWYRQDPGLGLRLIYFSYDVKMKEKGDIPEGYSVSREKKERFSLILESASTNQTSMYLCASSLSGGTEKLFFGSGTQLSVL.

The V and J genes are TRBV7-2 and TRBJ1-2; 9 bases agree with TRBD1. This CDR3 is 15 amino acids long. Germline V CDR1 and CDR2: SGHTA, FQGNSA. J gave up 5 bases and V 4 bases, and 8 bases lay outside the gene matches. The CDR3 DNA reads TGTGCCAGCAGCTCTTCCGGGACAGGGCTTTATGGCTACACCTTC. Encoded protein: CASSSSGTGLYGYTF.

The chain has TRBV18 and TRBJ1-4; 7 nucleotides align to TRBD1. CDR1 and CDR2 (germline): KGHSH, LQKENI. CDR3 length equals 18 residues. V lost 0 bases, J lost 0 bases, and 7 bases stayed unmatched. This chain's CDR3 is CASSPPRRGRATNEKLFF. In DNA, the CDR3 is TGTGCCAGCTCACCACCGCGAAGGGGGCGGGCAACTAATGAAAAACTGTTTTTT.

The chain has TRBV5-5 and TRBJ1-2; D remains ambiguous. V dropped 0 bases and J dropped 0 bases, with 6 bases sitting between them. Germline lookup yields CDR1 SGHKS and CDR2 YYEKEE (reference sequence). There are 14 residues in the CDR3. DNA of the CDR3: TGTGCCAGCAGCTTGGACTCTTCTAACTATGGCTACACCTTC. Its protein is CASSLDSSNYGYTF. Full variable domain (outside the CDR3, taken from reference TRBV5-5 and TRBJ1-2): DAGVTQSPTHLIKTRGQQVTLRCSPISGHKSVSWYQQVLGQGPQFIFQYYEKEERGRGNFPDRFSARQFPNYSSELNVNALLLGDSALYLCASSLDSSNYGYTFGSGTRLTVV.

This clone has just a few counts. The V gene is TRBV19, the J gene TRBJ1-5; D is unclear. V was trimmed by 8 bases and J by 5 bases, leaving 13 bases between them. The CDR3 length is 13 residues. Germline lookup yields CDR1 LNHDA and CDR2 SQIVND (reference sequence). CDR3 sequence reads: CASWGGYDQPQHF. The DNA for the CDR3 is TGTGCCAGTTGGGGAGGTTATGATCAGCCCCAGCATTTT.

The chain uses TRBV19 and TRBJ1-6; 10 bases agree with TRBD1. CDR1 is LNHDA, CDR2 SQIVND, per germline (reference sequence). V lost 5 bases to trimming and J lost 10 bases; unmatched junction nucleotides: 5. The CDR3 runs 14 residues. Here the CDR3 reads CASSRQGARSPLHF. CDR3 DNA sequence: TGTGCCAGTAGTCGACAGGGGGCACGGTCACCCCTCCACTTT.

The J gene is TRBJ2-1, the V gene TRBV28; D possibly corresponds to TRBD2 (7 bases). Germline-derived CDR1 and CDR2 are MDHEN and SYDVKM. Trimming shortened V by 2 bases and J by 1 base, and 12 bases separated the two germline ends. The CDR3 runs 16 residues. The CDR3 nucleotides read TGTGCCAGCAGTTTAGGGGGGGGACATTCCTACAATGAGCAGTTCTTC. This sequence encodes CASSLGGGHSYNEQFF.

The gene calls are TRBV27 and TRBJ2-1; the D gene is possibly TRBD2 (6 bases). Germline lookup yields CDR1 MNHEY and CDR2 SMNVEV (reference sequence). The CDR3 spans 18 residues. The V and J ends lost 6 bases and 3 bases respectively, with 24 bases between them. CDR3 sequence (DNA): TGTGCCAGCAGGATCCGGAGTAAAAGGGGACTCCTCTACAATGAGCAGTTCTTC. Amino acid sequence: CASRIRSKRGLLYNEQFF.

The V call is TRBV4-1, the J call TRBJ1-3, with 7 positions matching TRBD1. The ends lost 0 bases at V and 2 bases at J; junction bases unmatched: 7. The CDR3 length is 17 residues. CDR1 MGHRA and CDR2 YSYEKL come from the germline V gene. The CDR3 sequence: CASSQDFTGVPGNTIYF. DNA for the CDR3: TGCGCCAGCAGCCAAGATTTTACAGGGGTCCCTGGAAACACCATATATTTT.

The chain is built from TRBV2 and TRBJ2-7; D unresolved. The CDR3 spans 13 residues. V lost 4 bases, J lost 0 bases, and 7 bases lay in between. Germline CDR1 SNHLY, CDR2 FYNNEI. This chain's CDR3 is CASSGDTSYEQYF. The CDR3, as DNA: TGTGCCAGCAGTGGAGACACCTCCTACGAGCAGTACTTC.

The chain is built from TRBV6-4 and TRBJ2-1, with a tentative D call TRBD1 (5 bases). Between the trimmed V and J ends, which lost 8 bases and 6 bases, there was a span of 17 bases. Germline V gene sequence: CDR1 MRHNA, CDR2 SNTAGT. The CDR3 sequence is 14 residues long. The CDR3 coding sequence is TGTGCCAGCCGCAGGGATCCAATGGGCAATGAGCAGTTCTTC. This translates into CASRRDPMGNEQFF.

The genes are TRBV11-2 and TRBJ2-4; D possibly corresponds to TRBD1 (6 bases). V was cut by 1 base and J by 2 bases, with 9 bases left in between. CDR1 and CDR2 from the germline V gene are SGHAT and FQNNGV. The CDR3 loop spans 15 amino acids. CDR3 in DNA: TGTGCCAGCAGCTTAGCCCAGGGGACCAAAAACATTCAGTACTTC. This sequence encodes CASSLAQGTKNIQYF.